This T cell receptor (beta chain) stems from a study of T cell repertoires in cytomegalovirus infection. Study context: Well-studied HLA-B-restricted epitopes and recently identified HLA-C-restricted epitopes of CMV were both used in the study. CMV infection together with matching HLA type was indicated by public TCR beta signatures.

A remark on this clonotype: Its specificity is not known.

Study-level points and caveats: CMV-specific TCR beta clonotypes restricted by HLA-C dominated the ex vivo response. Individuals carrying CMV plus the relevant HLA were identified by cumulative frequency of public TCR beta families.

TCRdb reprocessed the reads via MiXCR and lists one record per CDR3 protein. Of hundreds of thousands of distinct CDR3 sequences listed, 30% to 40% were seen once; the top ten hold 15% to 20%. V was clipped by 3 bases and J by 8 bases, with 17 bases between them. This CDR3 is built from 15 residues. From germline, CDR1 is SEHNR and CDR2 FQNEAQ (reference sequence). The sequence came from a human donor in good health (CMV status not recorded). Some clones in this sample may be carry-over from other donors' samples. The J gene is TRBJ2-1, the V gene TRBV7-9, with D perhaps matching TRBD1 (5 bases). This specimen was cultured PBMCs, taken from culture after CMV antigen stimulation. This chain's CDR3 is CASSLTAGRMDEQFF. The CDR3 coding sequence is TGTGCCAGCAGCTTGACAGCCGGTAGGATGGATGAGCAGTTCTTC.